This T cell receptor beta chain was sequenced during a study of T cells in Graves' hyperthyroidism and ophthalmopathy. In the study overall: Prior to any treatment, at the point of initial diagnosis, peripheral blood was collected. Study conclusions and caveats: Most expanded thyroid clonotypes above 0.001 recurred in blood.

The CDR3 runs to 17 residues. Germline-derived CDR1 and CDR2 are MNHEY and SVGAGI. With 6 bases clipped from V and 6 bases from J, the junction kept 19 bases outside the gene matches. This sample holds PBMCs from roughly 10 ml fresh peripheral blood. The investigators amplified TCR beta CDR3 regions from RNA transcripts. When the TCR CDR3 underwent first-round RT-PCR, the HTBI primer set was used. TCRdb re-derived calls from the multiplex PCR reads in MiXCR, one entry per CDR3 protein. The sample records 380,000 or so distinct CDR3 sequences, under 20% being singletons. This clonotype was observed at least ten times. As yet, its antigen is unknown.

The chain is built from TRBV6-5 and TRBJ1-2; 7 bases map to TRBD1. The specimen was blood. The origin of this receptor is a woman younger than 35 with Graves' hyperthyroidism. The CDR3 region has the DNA TGTGCCAGCAGCTTACTCCCCCAGGGGGGAGACGAGAATGGCTACACCTTC. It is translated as CASSLLPQGGDENGYTF.